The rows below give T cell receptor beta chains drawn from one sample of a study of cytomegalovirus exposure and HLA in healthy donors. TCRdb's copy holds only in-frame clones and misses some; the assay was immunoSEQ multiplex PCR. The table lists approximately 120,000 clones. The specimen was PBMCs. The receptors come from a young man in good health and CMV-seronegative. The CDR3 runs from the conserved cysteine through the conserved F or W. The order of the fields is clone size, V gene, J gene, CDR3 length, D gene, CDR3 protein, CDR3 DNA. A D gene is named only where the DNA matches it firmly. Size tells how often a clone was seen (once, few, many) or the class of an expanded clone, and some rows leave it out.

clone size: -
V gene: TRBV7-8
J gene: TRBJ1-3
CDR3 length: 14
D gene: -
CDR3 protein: CASSSRGSGNTIYF
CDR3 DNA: TGTGCCAGCAGCTCCAGAGGCTCTGGAAACACCATATATTTT

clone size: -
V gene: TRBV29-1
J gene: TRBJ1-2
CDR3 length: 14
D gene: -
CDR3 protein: CSVKGHSNDYGYTF
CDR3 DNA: TGCAGCGTTAAGGGACATTCGAACGACTATGGCTACACCTTC

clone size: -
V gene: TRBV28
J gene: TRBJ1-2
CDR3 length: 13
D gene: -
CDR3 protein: CASSTQALYGYTF
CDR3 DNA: TGTGCCAGCAGTACTCAGGCTCTCTATGGCTACACCTTC

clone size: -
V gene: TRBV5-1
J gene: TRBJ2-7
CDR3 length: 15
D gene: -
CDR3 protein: CASSAPELIAHEQYF
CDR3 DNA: TGCGCCAGCAGCGCGCCGGAATTGATAGCACACGAGCAGTACTTC

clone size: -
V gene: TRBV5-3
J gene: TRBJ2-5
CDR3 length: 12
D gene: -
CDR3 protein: CARSLLFREPYF
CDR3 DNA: TGTGCCAGAAGCTTGTTATTCCGGGAGCCATACTTC

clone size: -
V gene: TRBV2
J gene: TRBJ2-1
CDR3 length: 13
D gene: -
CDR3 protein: CASSVVDYNEQFF
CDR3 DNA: TGTGCCAGCAGTGTAGTCGATTACAATGAGCAGTTCTTC

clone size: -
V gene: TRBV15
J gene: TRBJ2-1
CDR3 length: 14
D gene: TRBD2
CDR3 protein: CATSRDPAGGLQFF
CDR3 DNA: TGTGCCACCAGCAGAGATCCAGCGGGAGGATTGCAGTTCTTC

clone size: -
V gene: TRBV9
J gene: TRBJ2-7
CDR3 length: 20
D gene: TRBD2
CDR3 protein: CASSVVSFSGLAGGPYEQYF
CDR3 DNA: TGTGCCAGCAGCGTAGTGAGCTTTTCGGGACTAGCGGGAGGCCCCTACGAGCAGTACTTC

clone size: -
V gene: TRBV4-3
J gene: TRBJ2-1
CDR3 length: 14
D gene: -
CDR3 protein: CASSQDWAGNEQFF
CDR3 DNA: TGCGCCAGCAGCCAAGATTGGGCGGGGAATGAGCAGTTCTTC

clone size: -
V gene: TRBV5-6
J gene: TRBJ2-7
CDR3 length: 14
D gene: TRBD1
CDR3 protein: CASSLAQGSHEQYF
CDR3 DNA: TGTGCCAGCAGCTTGGCACAGGGGTCCCACGAGCAGTACTTC

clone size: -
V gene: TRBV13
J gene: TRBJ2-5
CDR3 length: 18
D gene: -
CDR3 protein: CASSAGGSGYEFRETQYF
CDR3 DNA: TGTGCCAGCAGCGCTGGGGGCTCAGGGTACGAGTTCCGTGAGACCCAGTACTTC

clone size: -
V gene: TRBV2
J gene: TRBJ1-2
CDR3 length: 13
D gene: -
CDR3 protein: CASSEGRWTGYTF
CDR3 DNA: TGTGCCAGCAGTGAAGGCAGGTGGACAGGCTACACCTTC

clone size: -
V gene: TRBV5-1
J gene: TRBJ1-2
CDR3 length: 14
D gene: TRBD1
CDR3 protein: CASSLGRGRDGYTF
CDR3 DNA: TGCGCCAGCAGCTTGGGCAGGGGGCGCGATGGCTACACCTTC

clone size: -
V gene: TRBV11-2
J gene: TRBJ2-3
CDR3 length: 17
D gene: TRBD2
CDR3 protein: CASSLSGLAGDTDTQYF
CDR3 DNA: TGTGCCAGCAGCTTAAGCGGGCTAGCGGGAGATACAGATACGCAGTATTTT

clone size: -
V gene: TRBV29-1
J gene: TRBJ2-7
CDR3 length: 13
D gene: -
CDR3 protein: CSASDSAVLEQYF
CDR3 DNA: TGCAGCGCCTCCGACTCTGCGGTCCTAGAGCAGTACTTC

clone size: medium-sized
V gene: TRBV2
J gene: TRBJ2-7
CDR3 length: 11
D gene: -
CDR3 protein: CASSEMSGQYF
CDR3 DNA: TGTGCCAGCAGTGAGATGTCCGGGCAGTACTTC

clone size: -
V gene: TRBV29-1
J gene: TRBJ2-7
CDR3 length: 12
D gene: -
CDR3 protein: CSVEELGAEQYF
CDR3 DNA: TGCAGCGTTGAAGAGCTTGGGGCCGAGCAGTACTTC

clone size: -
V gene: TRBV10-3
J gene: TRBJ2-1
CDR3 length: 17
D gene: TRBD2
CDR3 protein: CAISNPSGASSYNEQFF
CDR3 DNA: TGTGCCATCAGTAATCCTAGCGGGGCCAGCTCCTACAATGAGCAGTTCTTC

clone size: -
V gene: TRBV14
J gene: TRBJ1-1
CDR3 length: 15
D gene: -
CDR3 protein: CASSQAGRADTEAFF
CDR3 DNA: TGTGCCAGCAGCCAAGCGGGCAGGGCGGACACTGAAGCTTTCTTT